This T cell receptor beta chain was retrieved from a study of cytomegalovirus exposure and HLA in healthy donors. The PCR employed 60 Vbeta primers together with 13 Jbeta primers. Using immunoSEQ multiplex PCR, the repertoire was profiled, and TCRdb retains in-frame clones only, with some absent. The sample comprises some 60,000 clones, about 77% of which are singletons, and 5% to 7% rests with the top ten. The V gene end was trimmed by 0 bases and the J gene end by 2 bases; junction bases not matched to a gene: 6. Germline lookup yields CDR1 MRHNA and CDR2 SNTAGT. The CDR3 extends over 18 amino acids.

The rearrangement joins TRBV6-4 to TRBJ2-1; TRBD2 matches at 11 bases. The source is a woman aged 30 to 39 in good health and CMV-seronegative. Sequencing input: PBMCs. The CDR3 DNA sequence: TGTGCCAGCAGTGACTCAAATCCACTAGCGGGAGCCTACAATGAGCAGTTCTTC. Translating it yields CASSDSNPLAGAYNEQFF.